This TCR beta chain was sequenced in a study of T cell repertoires in cytomegalovirus infection. Turning to the study itself: TCR beta signatures that were public indicated CMV infection and matching HLA type.

TCRdb re-called the reads with MiXCR, one entry per CDR3 protein. The sample consists of about 770,000 distinct CDR3 sequences, just under 30% of them appearing once. Study observations and caveats: The ex vivo response was dominated by HLA-C-restricted CMV-specific TCR beta clonotypes.

There are a few counts of this clonotype. Its target is unknown. CDR3 length equals 13 residues. The ends were cut back, 7 bases at V and 0 bases at J, with 7 bases in the middle. This receptor was taken from a human donor in good health (CMV status not recorded). Some clones in this sample may be carry-over from other donors' samples. The V call is TRBV12-3 or TRBV12-4, the J call TRBJ2-1; no firm D call. The sequencing used cultured CD8+ T cells from PBMCs, collected from culture after CMV antigen stimulation. The CDR3 loop reads CASTILSYNEQFF. DNA of the CDR3: TGTGCCAGCACCATTCTCTCCTACAATGAGCAGTTCTTC.